The clone carrying this T cell receptor beta chain showed up many times. PBMCs stemmed from approximately 9.7 ml of fresh peripheral blood. The data originate from a study of Graves' ophthalmopathy and Graves' hyperthyroidism. Amplification of TCR beta CDR3 regions used RNA transcripts. The workflow started with a first-round RT-PCR run with HTBI primers and then moved on to a second-round multiplex PCR. TCRdb reprocessed the multiplex PCR reads with MiXCR, giving one entry per CDR3 protein. The sample holds some 160,000 distinct CDR3 sequences, just under 40% seen once. CDR3 length equals 15 residues. Germline values: CDR1 SGHVS, CDR2 FNYEAQ. With 5 bases clipped from V and 3 bases from J, the junction kept 10 bases outside the gene matches.

The sequence was obtained from a man aged 25 to 45 with Graves' ophthalmopathy. Sequencing was performed on peripheral blood. The chain is built from TRBV7-6 and TRBJ2-7, with 7 bases identical to TRBD1. CDR3 DNA sequence: TGTGCCAGCAGCGACCCCAGGGGGAAAGACTACGAGCAGTACTTC. Protein product: CASSDPRGKDYEQYF. The full variable domain, its missing parts supplied by reference TRBV7-6 and TRBJ2-7, is GAGVSQSPRYKVTKRGQDVALRCDPISGHVSLYWYRQALGQGPEFLTYFNYEAQQDKSGLPNDRFSAERPEGSISTLTIQRTEQRDSAMYRCASSDPRGKDYEQYFGPGTRLTVT.